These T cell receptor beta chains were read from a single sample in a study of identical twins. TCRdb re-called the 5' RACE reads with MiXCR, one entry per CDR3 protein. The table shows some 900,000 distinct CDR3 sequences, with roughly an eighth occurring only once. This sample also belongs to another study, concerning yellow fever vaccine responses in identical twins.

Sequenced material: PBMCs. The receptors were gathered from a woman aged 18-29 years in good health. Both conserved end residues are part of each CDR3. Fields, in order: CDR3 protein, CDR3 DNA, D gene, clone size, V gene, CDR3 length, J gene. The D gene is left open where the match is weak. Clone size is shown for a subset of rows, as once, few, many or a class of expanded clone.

CDR3aa: CASSFLPSGGTYEQYF
CDR3nt: TGCGCCAGCAGCTTCCTCCCTAGCGGGGGGACCTACGAGCAGTACTTC
d_gene: TRBD2
abundance: few
v_gene: TRBV5-1
len: 16
j_gene: TRBJ2-7

CDR3aa: CASSQTYYGYTF
CDR3nt: TGCGCCAGCAGCCAGACATACTATGGCTACACCTTC
d_gene: NA
abundance: NA
v_gene: TRBV4-1
len: 12
j_gene: TRBJ1-2

CDR3aa: CASSSQGPNTEAFF
CDR3nt: TGCGCCAGCAGCTCCCAGGGTCCGAACACTGAAGCTTTCTTT
d_gene: NA
abundance: many
v_gene: TRBV5-1
len: 14
j_gene: TRBJ1-1

CDR3aa: CASSLPPLAGGPNEQFF
CDR3nt: TGCGCCAGCAGCTTGCCACCACTAGCGGGAGGGCCCAATGAGCAGTTCTTC
d_gene: TRBD2
abundance: few
v_gene: TRBV5-1
len: 17
j_gene: TRBJ2-1

CDR3aa: CASSSQGAVGTEAFF
CDR3nt: TGCGCCAGCAGCTCGCAGGGGGCTGTAGGCACTGAAGCTTTCTTT
d_gene: TRBD1
abundance: many
v_gene: TRBV5-1
len: 15
j_gene: TRBJ1-1

CDR3aa: CASSRSGGPYNEQFF
CDR3nt: TGTGCCAGCAGCAGAAGCGGGGGGCCCTACAATGAGCAGTTCTTC
d_gene: TRBD2
abundance: few
v_gene: TRBV5-6
len: 15
j_gene: TRBJ2-1

CDR3aa: CASSLAPNRPDTQYF
CDR3nt: TGTGCCAGCAGTTTAGCTCCCAACCGCCCAGATACGCAGTATTTT
d_gene: NA
abundance: NA
v_gene: TRBV12-3/TRBV12-4
len: 15
j_gene: TRBJ2-3

CDR3aa: CASSGSSGGQETQYF
CDR3nt: TGCGCCAGCAGCGGGTCTAGCGGGGGGCAAGAGACCCAGTACTTC
d_gene: TRBD2
abundance: NA
v_gene: TRBV5-1
len: 15
j_gene: TRBJ2-5

CDR3aa: CSVESQTNTEAFF
CDR3nt: TGCAGCGTTGAAAGCCAGACGAACACTGAAGCTTTCTTT
d_gene: NA
abundance: few
v_gene: TRBV29-1
len: 13
j_gene: TRBJ1-1

CDR3aa: CASSLAQKAEAFF
CDR3nt: TGTGCCAGCAGTTTAGCCCAAAAAGCTGAAGCTTTCTTT
d_gene: NA
abundance: many
v_gene: TRBV12-3/TRBV12-4
len: 13
j_gene: TRBJ1-1

CDR3aa: CASSRPAGVTDTQYF
CDR3nt: TGTGCCAGCAGCCGGCCAGCGGGAGTCACAGATACGCAGTATTTT
d_gene: TRBD2
abundance: many
v_gene: TRBV14
len: 15
j_gene: TRBJ2-3

CDR3aa: CASTSGTGVETGELFF
CDR3nt: TGTGCCAGCACTTCCGGGACAGGGGTGGAAACCGGGGAGCTGTTTTTT
d_gene: TRBD1
abundance: NA
v_gene: TRBV12-3/TRBV12-4
len: 16
j_gene: TRBJ2-2

CDR3aa: CASRSPGPSGNTIYF
CDR3nt: TGTGCCAGCAGGAGCCCCGGGCCCTCTGGAAACACCATATATTTT
d_gene: NA
abundance: few
v_gene: TRBV28
len: 15
j_gene: TRBJ1-3

CDR3aa: CASSLVGPSGSRTDTQYF
CDR3nt: TGCGCCAGCAGCTTGGTGGGGCCTAGCGGGAGTCGGACAGATACGCAGTATTTT
d_gene: TRBD2
abundance: few
v_gene: TRBV5-1
len: 18
j_gene: TRBJ2-3

CDR3aa: CSALAGNTGELFF
CDR3nt: TGCAGTGCTCTCGCAGGGAACACCGGGGAGCTGTTTTTT
d_gene: NA
abundance: NA
v_gene: TRBV20-1
len: 13
j_gene: TRBJ2-2

CDR3aa: CASSPGLQNYEQYF
CDR3nt: TGTGCCAGCAGCCCGGGTCTCCAAAACTACGAGCAGTACTTC
d_gene: NA
abundance: few
v_gene: TRBV6-1
len: 14
j_gene: TRBJ2-7

CDR3aa: CASSQTSGGGNNEQFF
CDR3nt: TGTGCCAGCAGCCAGACTAGCGGGGGGGGCAACAATGAGCAGTTCTTC
d_gene: TRBD2
abundance: few
v_gene: TRBV7-2
len: 16
j_gene: TRBJ2-1

CDR3aa: CASSQDSEQYF
CDR3nt: TGTGCCAGCAGCCAAGATTCCGAGCAGTACTTC
d_gene: NA
abundance: NA
v_gene: TRBV4-2
len: 11
j_gene: TRBJ2-7

CDR3aa: CSVEPDWGQTEAFF
CDR3nt: TGCAGCGTTGAACCCGATTGGGGGCAGACCGAAGCTTTCTTT
d_gene: NA
abundance: NA
v_gene: TRBV29-1
len: 14
j_gene: TRBJ1-1

CDR3aa: CSVLLVGLTGELFF
CDR3nt: TGCAGCGTTCTTCTAGTAGGGTTAACCGGGGAGCTGTTTTTT
d_gene: NA
abundance: NA
v_gene: TRBV29-1
len: 14
j_gene: TRBJ2-2

CDR3aa: CASSQSGTSGRRKKFF
CDR3nt: TGTGCCAGCAGCCAATCCGGGACTAGCGGCCGCCGGAAGAAGTTCTTC
d_gene: TRBD2
abundance: NA
v_gene: TRBV3-1
len: 16
j_gene: TRBJ2-1

CDR3aa: CASHRQDLWGYTF
CDR3nt: TGTGCCAGCCATAGACAGGACCTTTGGGGCTACACCTTC
d_gene: NA
abundance: few
v_gene: TRBV28
len: 13
j_gene: TRBJ1-2

CDR3aa: CASSRGRLRSGANVLTF
CDR3nt: TGCGCCAGCAGCCGCGGGCGGCTGAGATCTGGGGCCAACGTCCTGACTTTC
d_gene: NA
abundance: few
v_gene: TRBV4-1
len: 17
j_gene: TRBJ2-6

CDR3aa: CASGLADRLGETQYF
CDR3nt: TGTGCTAGTGGTTTGGCGGACAGGCTGGGGGAGACCCAGTACTTC
d_gene: TRBD1
abundance: NA
v_gene: TRBV12-5
len: 15
j_gene: TRBJ2-5

CDR3aa: CASGGPWTQYF
CDR3nt: TGTGCCAGCGGGGGGCCCTGGACCCAGTACTTC
d_gene: NA
abundance: NA
v_gene: TRBV2
len: 11
j_gene: TRBJ2-5

CDR3aa: CASSWAGVNEKLFF
CDR3nt: TGTGCCAGCAGTTGGGCAGGGGTTAATGAAAAACTGTTTTTT
d_gene: NA
abundance: NA
v_gene: TRBV28
len: 14
j_gene: TRBJ1-4

CDR3aa: CASSLTDGSYEQYF
CDR3nt: TGTGCCAGCAGCTTAACGGACGGAAGTTACGAGCAGTACTTC
d_gene: NA
abundance: few
v_gene: TRBV7-9
len: 14
j_gene: TRBJ2-7

CDR3aa: CACSLGTGVFLSSYNEQFF
CDR3nt: TGTGCCTGCAGTTTAGGGACAGGGGTTTTCCTCAGCTCCTACAATGAGCAGTTCTTC
d_gene: TRBD1
abundance: NA
v_gene: TRBV2
len: 19
j_gene: TRBJ2-1

CDR3aa: CASRRGREMGTEAFF
CDR3nt: TGTGCCAGCAGACGCGGGCGGGAAATGGGCACTGAAGCTTTCTTT
d_gene: NA
abundance: few
v_gene: TRBV7-8
len: 15
j_gene: TRBJ1-1

CDR3aa: CCARGGQAPNQPQHF
CDR3nt: TGCTGTGCTAGGGGGGGACAGGCGCCAAATCAGCCCCAGCATTTT
d_gene: TRBD1
abundance: NA
v_gene: TRBV20-1
len: 15
j_gene: TRBJ1-5

CDR3aa: CASSQSPQLNEQYF
CDR3nt: TGTGCCAGCAGTCAGAGTCCTCAACTGAACGAGCAGTACTTC
d_gene: NA
abundance: few
v_gene: TRBV6-1
len: 14
j_gene: TRBJ2-7

CDR3aa: CSATSVGGQNTGELFF
CDR3nt: TGCAGTGCTACCTCAGTGGGGGGTCAGAACACCGGGGAGCTGTTTTTT
d_gene: NA
abundance: few
v_gene: TRBV20-1
len: 16
j_gene: TRBJ2-2

CDR3aa: CASSHGRGAYEQYF
CDR3nt: TGTGCCAGCAGCCACGGGAGGGGGGCCTACGAGCAGTACTTC
d_gene: TRBD2
abundance: many
v_gene: TRBV4-2
len: 14
j_gene: TRBJ2-7

CDR3aa: CASSLVGRDEQFF
CDR3nt: TGCGCCAGCAGCTTGGTAGGTCGGGATGAGCAGTTCTTC
d_gene: NA
abundance: many
v_gene: TRBV5-1
len: 13
j_gene: TRBJ2-1

CDR3aa: CASTVIGYNNEQFF
CDR3nt: TGTGCCAGCACTGTCATAGGCTATAACAATGAGCAGTTCTTC
d_gene: NA
abundance: NA
v_gene: TRBV4-2
len: 14
j_gene: TRBJ2-1

CDR3aa: CASGLTTNEKLFF
CDR3nt: TGTGCCAGCGGACTCACGACTAATGAAAAACTGTTTTTT
d_gene: NA
abundance: once
v_gene: TRBV6-1
len: 13
j_gene: TRBJ1-4

CDR3aa: CASAWIINQPQHF
CDR3nt: TGTGCCAGCGCGTGGATCATTAATCAGCCCCAGCATTTT
d_gene: NA
abundance: NA
v_gene: TRBV5-5
len: 13
j_gene: TRBJ1-5

CDR3aa: CASSYDRARGHGYTF
CDR3nt: TGTGCCAGCAGTTATGACCGGGCCCGAGGTCATGGCTACACCTTC
d_gene: NA
abundance: NA
v_gene: TRBV6-5
len: 15
j_gene: TRBJ1-2

CDR3aa: CSGTKGSRGGTEAFF
CDR3nt: TGCAGTGGAACGAAGGGGAGTAGAGGCGGCACTGAAGCTTTCTTT
d_gene: NA
abundance: NA
v_gene: TRBV20-1
len: 15
j_gene: TRBJ1-1

CDR3aa: CATQGLGQGNQPQHF
CDR3nt: TGTGCCACCCAGGGGTTAGGACAGGGCAATCAGCCCCAGCATTTT
d_gene: TRBD1
abundance: NA
v_gene: TRBV10-3
len: 15
j_gene: TRBJ1-5

CDR3aa: CASSSTGVDTGELFF
CDR3nt: TGCGCCAGCAGCTCGACAGGGGTGGACACCGGGGAGCTGTTTTTT
d_gene: TRBD1
abundance: NA
v_gene: TRBV5-1
len: 15
j_gene: TRBJ2-2

CDR3aa: CASFRQGWTEAFF
CDR3nt: TGTGCCAGTTTCAGACAGGGCTGGACTGAAGCTTTCTTT
d_gene: TRBD1
abundance: NA
v_gene: TRBV19
len: 13
j_gene: TRBJ1-1

CDR3aa: CASVRSGRSNGELFF
CDR3nt: TGTGCCAGCGTACGTAGCGGGAGATCTAACGGGGAGCTGTTTTTT
d_gene: TRBD2
abundance: NA
v_gene: TRBV28
len: 15
j_gene: TRBJ2-2

CDR3aa: CASSEKADEQFF
CDR3nt: TGTGCCAGCAGTGAAAAGGCGGATGAGCAGTTCTTC
d_gene: NA
abundance: NA
v_gene: TRBV2
len: 12
j_gene: TRBJ2-1

CDR3aa: CATSHGQGGLSNQPQHF
CDR3nt: TGTGCCACCAGTCATGGACAGGGAGGTCTAAGCAATCAGCCCCAGCATTTT
d_gene: TRBD1
abundance: few
v_gene: TRBV24-1
len: 17
j_gene: TRBJ1-5

CDR3aa: CASSIRDRSYNEQFF
CDR3nt: TGTGCCAGCAGTATCCGGGACAGGAGCTACAATGAGCAGTTCTTC
d_gene: TRBD1
abundance: NA
v_gene: TRBV12-3/TRBV12-4
len: 15
j_gene: TRBJ2-1

CDR3aa: CASSSAGDSPLHF
CDR3nt: TGTGCCAGCAGCTCGGCAGGGGATTCACCCCTCCACTTT
d_gene: NA
abundance: few
v_gene: TRBV7-8
len: 13
j_gene: TRBJ1-6

CDR3aa: CASSLGTSGGRITDTQYF
CDR3nt: TGTGCCAGCAGTTTAGGGACTAGCGGGGGGCGTATCACAGATACGCAGTATTTT
d_gene: TRBD2
abundance: NA
v_gene: TRBV12-3/TRBV12-4
len: 18
j_gene: TRBJ2-3

CDR3aa: CSARAPFTGGPYEQYF
CDR3nt: TGCAGTGCTAGAGCGCCCTTTACAGGGGGACCCTACGAGCAGTACTTC
d_gene: TRBD1
abundance: NA
v_gene: TRBV20-1
len: 16
j_gene: TRBJ2-7

CDR3aa: CASSPTGGLEQYF
CDR3nt: TGTGCCAGCAGTCCAACCGGGGGGCTCGAGCAGTACTTC
d_gene: NA
abundance: NA
v_gene: TRBV7-9
len: 13
j_gene: TRBJ2-7

CDR3aa: CSARIDRTNTEAFF
CDR3nt: TGCAGTGCTAGAATCGACAGAACGAACACTGAAGCTTTCTTT
d_gene: NA
abundance: many
v_gene: TRBV20-1
len: 14
j_gene: TRBJ1-1

CDR3aa: CAISRGPREETQYF
CDR3nt: TGTGCCATCAGTCGGGGCCCTCGGGAGGAGACCCAGTACTTC
d_gene: NA
abundance: few
v_gene: TRBV10-3
len: 14
j_gene: TRBJ2-5

CDR3aa: CASARLAGGLGDHEQFF
CDR3nt: TGTGCCAGCGCGCGACTAGCGGGAGGGTTGGGGGATCATGAGCAGTTCTTC
d_gene: TRBD2
abundance: NA
v_gene: TRBV7-3
len: 17
j_gene: TRBJ2-1

CDR3aa: CASSLAGGFTEAFF
CDR3nt: TGTGCCAGCAGCTTAGCGGGGGGGTTTACTGAAGCTTTCTTT
d_gene: NA
abundance: few
v_gene: TRBV11-2
len: 14
j_gene: TRBJ1-1

CDR3aa: CASTGGVGTDTQYF
CDR3nt: TGCGCCAGTACAGGGGGCGTCGGCACAGATACGCAGTATTTT
d_gene: TRBD1
abundance: few
v_gene: TRBV5-1
len: 14
j_gene: TRBJ2-3

CDR3aa: CASSYFPGTNEQFF
CDR3nt: TGTGCCAGCAGTTACTTTCCGGGGACCAATGAGCAGTTCTTC
d_gene: NA
abundance: NA
v_gene: TRBV6-5
len: 14
j_gene: TRBJ2-1

CDR3aa: CASSYGKNNEQFF
CDR3nt: TGTGCCAGCAGTTACGGGAAGAACAATGAGCAGTTCTTC
d_gene: NA
abundance: many
v_gene: TRBV6-6
len: 13
j_gene: TRBJ2-1

CDR3aa: CASRPGTDGSYEQYF
CDR3nt: TGTGCCAGCAGACCTGGGACGGATGGCTCCTACGAGCAGTACTTC
d_gene: NA
abundance: few
v_gene: TRBV4-2
len: 15
j_gene: TRBJ2-7

CDR3aa: CATQSSGNTIYF
CDR3nt: TGTGCCACCCAGTCCTCTGGAAACACCATATATTTT
d_gene: NA
abundance: many
v_gene: TRBV10-3
len: 12
j_gene: TRBJ1-3

CDR3aa: CSARDTTGNIQYF
CDR3nt: TGCAGTGCTAGAGACACCACGGGGAACATTCAGTACTTC
d_gene: NA
abundance: NA
v_gene: TRBV20-1
len: 13
j_gene: TRBJ2-4